The 9 T cell receptor beta chains reported below all come from one sample, sequenced in a study of T cell responses to AZD1222 COVID-19 vaccine. TCRdb's copy holds only in-frame clones and misses some; the assay was immunoSEQ multiplex PCR. The top ten hold roughly 3.3% of the sample, which has about 150,000 clones, about 92% seen once. The sequencing here drew on peripheral blood, taken 28 days after the second AZD1222 dose. These receptors originate from an adult who received the AZD1222 COVID-19 vaccine.

This chain's CDR3 is CASGGLGSSYNEQFF. The DNA of the CDR3 is TGTGCCAGCGGAGGGCTAGGAAGCTCCTACAATGAGCAGTTCTTC. The chain employs TRBV18 and TRBJ2-1; perhaps TRBD2 as D (6 bases). Germline CDR1 and CDR2: KGHSH and LQKENI. Trimming removed 8 bases from V and 0 bases from J, with 14 bases in between. The CDR3 length is 15 residues.

This clone turned up a few times. This CDR3 reads CASRSGTSGTWTDTQYF. The CDR3 nucleotides read TGTGCCAGCAGATCCGGGACTAGCGGGACCTGGACAGATACGCAGTATTTT. The chain recombines TRBV2 with TRBJ2-3, with 13 nucleotides matching TRBD2. V lost 6 bases and J lost 3; bases outside the gene matches: 9. The CDR3 is 17 amino acids. The V gene's germline CDR1 is SNHLY and CDR2 FYNNEI.

V and J are TRBV7-2 and TRBJ2-6; D is uncertain. The V end was cut by 2 bases, the J end by 0 bases, with 5 bases between. Germline V gene sequence: CDR1 SGHTA, CDR2 FQGNSA. This CDR3 has 15 amino acids. The CDR3 is CASSLWSSGANVLTF. In nucleotides, the CDR3 is TGTGCCAGCAGCTTATGGAGCTCTGGGGCCAACGTCCTGACTTTC.

The rearrangement joins TRBV10-2 to TRBJ2-5; possibly TRBD1 for D (6 bases). V lost 6 bases, J lost 4 bases, and 12 bases lay in between. The CDR3 is 13 amino acids. Germline V CDR1 and CDR2: WSHSY, SAAADI. The CDR3: CASRRGFGETQYF. CDR3 nucleotide sequence: TGCGCCAGCAGGAGGGGGTTCGGAGAGACCCAGTACTTC.

The rearrangement joins TRBV19 to TRBJ1-6; D might be TRBD1 (6 bases). This CDR3 is built from 16 residues. The ends were cut back, 3 bases at V and 2 bases at J, with 11 bases in the middle. The germline V gene encodes CDR1 LNHDA and CDR2 SQIVND (reference sequence). In DNA form, the CDR3 reads TGTGCCAGTAGTATGACAGGCTACACCTATAATTCACCCCTCCACTTT. It translates to CASSMTGYTYNSPLHF.

The V and J genes are TRBV7-9 and TRBJ2-7, with D perhaps matching TRBD1 or TRBD2 (5 bases each). Germline V lookup: CDR1 SEHNR, CDR2 FQNEAQ (reference sequence). CDR3 length equals 15 residues. V lost 2 bases, J lost 4 bases, and 15 bases lay in between. DNA for the CDR3: TGTGCCAGCAGCTTATCTGAGGGACGGAAATACGAGCAGTACTTC. This translates into CASSLSEGRKYEQYF.

This chain connects TRBV3-1 (or the pseudogene TRBV3-2) to TRBJ2-7, with a tentative D call TRBD1 (6 bases). V gave up 2 bases and J gave up 3 bases, with 32 bases separating them. The CDR3 spans 21 residues. Germline V gene data show CDR1 as LGHDT and CDR2 as YNNKEL (reference sequence). CDR3 DNA sequence: TGTGCCAGCAGCCAAAGGAAGGCCCTTTACACCAGGGCAGGGGACGGCTACGAGCAGTACTTC. Translation: CASSQRKALYTRAGDGYEQYF.

The rearrangement joins TRBV6-2 or TRBV6-3 to TRBJ1-2; D is unresolved. The V end lost 0 bases, the J end lost 5 bases, and 13 bases lay between the germline ends. The germline CDR1 and CDR2 sequences are MNHEY and SVGEGT. The CDR3 is 15 amino acids. The CDR3 here is CASSYSKGPGYGYTF. The CDR3 DNA sequence: TGTGCCAGCAGTTACTCGAAGGGCCCGGGATATGGCTACACCTTC.

V gene TRBV28 combines with J gene TRBJ1-2, with D unresolved. Germline assignment: CDR1 MDHEN and CDR2 SYDVKM. V was cut by 3 bases and J by 2 bases, with 7 bases left in between. This CDR3 has 13 residues. The DNA for the CDR3 is TGTGCCAGCAGTTTTCGGCAGAACTATGGCTACACCTTC. Its translation: CASSFRQNYGYTF.